The T cell receptor beta chain described here comes from a study of T cell responses to AZD1222 COVID-19 vaccine. Profiled with immunoSEQ multiplex PCR; TCRdb holds only in-frame clones, not every one. The sample consists of 150,000 to 200,000 clones, 94% of them appearing once. The CDR3 is 13 residues long. V was cut by 3 bases and J by 0 bases, with 5 bases left in between. Germline V lookup: CDR1 KGHSH, CDR2 LQKENI. Study-wide findings and caveats: Among the donors, most were white British and more were female, and clonal diversity was possibly underestimated. Repertoires were obtained solely post-peak T cell response. CD4 TCRs linked to vaccination spanned spike, dominating at 160-218 and 743-854. Unmutated variant regions are reportedly the target of nearly half of TCRs that are spike-specific.

Remarks on this clone: Its antigen remains unknown.

This chain connects TRBV18 to TRBJ1-1; no firm D call. This clonotype was sampled from an adult who received the AZD1222 COVID-19 vaccine. Sequencing was performed on peripheral blood, taken 28 days after the second AZD1222 dose. For the CDR3, the DNA is TGTGCCAGCTCACCTTCTATGAACACTGAAGCTTTCTTT. Protein product: CASSPSMNTEAFF.